Listed here are 30 T cell receptor beta chains from one sample, sequenced in a study of blood T cell repertoires in COVID-19. Clones were read by immunoSEQ multiplex PCR, and TCRdb kept only the in-frame ones, dropping some. The table includes some 100,000 clones, about four fifths detected once. The sequencing sample was made of peripheral blood. The receptors here all came from a human donor in a cohort sampled during active COVID-19.

The chain carries TRBV6-6 and TRBJ1-5, with 12 bases fitting TRBD1. The length of the CDR3 is 16 residues. Germline V CDR1 and CDR2: MNHNY, SVGAGI (reference sequence). J lost 6 bases, V lost 2 bases, and 5 bases had no gene match. This CDR3 is CASSYAGQGAGQPQHF. The CDR3 bases are TGTGCCAGCAGTTACGCGGGACAGGGGGCGGGTCAGCCCCAGCATTTT.

The chain couples TRBV5-1 to TRBJ1-2; 7 bases align to TRBD1. Per the germline V gene, CDR1 is SGHRS and CDR2 is YFSETQ. The CDR3 has 16 residues. The J segment lost 1 base and the V segment lost 7 bases, leaving 13 bases of the junction unmatched. The CDR3 coding sequence is TGCGCCAGCGGCGAGGGGGCTACCGGACGTAACTATGGCTACACCTTC. This codes for CASGEGATGRNYGYTF.

This rearrangement joins TRBV27 to TRBJ1-4; D gene unclear. The CDR3 sequence is 15 residues long. The V gene lost 7 bases and the J gene lost 0 bases, with 12 bases spanning the gap. Germline V lookup: CDR1 MNHEY, CDR2 SMNVEV (reference sequence). Written as DNA, the CDR3 is TGTGCCAGCACCGATAATACTGCAACTAATGAAAAACTGTTTTTT. It codes for CASTDNTATNEKLFF.

CDR3 protein: CASSEIEALYGYTF. CDR3 DNA: TGTGCCAGCAGTGAAATCGAGGCCCTCTATGGCTACACCTTC. The chain uses TRBV6-1 and TRBJ1-2; D gene unclear. The germline V gene has CDR1 MNHNS and CDR2 SASEGT. The V end was cut by 2 bases, the J end by 4 bases, with 11 bases between. The CDR3 has 14 residues.

V usage is TRBV7-2 and J usage is TRBJ2-2; the match to TRBD2 covers 9 bases. The CDR3 spans 16 residues. Germline V gene sequence: CDR1 SGHTA, CDR2 FQGNSA. J gave up 4 bases and V 8 bases, and 11 bases lay outside the gene matches. The CDR3 region is CASYPSSGRITGELFF. CDR3 coding DNA: TGTGCCAGCTACCCGAGTAGCGGGAGAATCACCGGGGAGCTGTTTTTT. Complete variable domain (other parts from reference TRBV7-2 and TRBJ2-2): GAGVSQSPSNKVTEKGKDVELRCDPISGHTALYWYRQSLGQGLEFLIYFQGNSAPDKSGLPSDRFSAERTGGSVSTLTIQRTQQEDSAVYLCASYPSSGRITGELFFGEGSRLTVL.

The V gene is TRBV2, the J gene TRBJ1-2; 8 nucleotides match TRBD1. CDR3 size: 14 residues. CDR1 and CDR2 (germline): SNHLY, FYNNEI. Trimming at V came to 6 bases and at J to 2 bases, leaving 5 bases not matched to a gene. The CDR3 DNA reads TGTGCCAGCAGGGACAGACAGGGGAACTATGGCTACACCTTC. Protein sequence: CASRDRQGNYGYTF. The whole variable domain, filled in from reference TRBV2 and TRBJ1-2, reads EPEVTQTPSHQVTQMGQEVILRCVPISNHLYFYWYRQILGQKVEFLVSFYNNEISEKSEIFDDQFSVERPDGSNFTLKIRSTKLEDSAMYFCASRDRQGNYGYTFGSGTRLTVV.

CDR3 protein: CASSKAVREGRQPQHF. Here the CDR3 DNA reads TGTGCCAGCAGCAAAGCGGTCAGGGAAGGACGACAGCCCCAGCATTTT. The rearrangement links TRBV21-1 to TRBJ1-5; TRBD1, the table's D call, lacks a check against the DNA. TRBV21-1 is tagged as a pseudogene. This CDR3 has 16 amino acids.

The chain combines TRBV27 with TRBJ2-5; 9 positions agree with TRBD2. The CDR3 spans 16 residues. Germline CDR1 is MNHEY and CDR2 is SMNVEV (reference sequence). V was pared by 4 bases and J by 0 bases, with 6 bases of the junction left unmatched. The CDR3 loop is CASSWSGGTYQETQYF. CDR3 bases: TGTGCCAGCAGTTGGAGCGGGGGGACGTACCAAGAGACCCAGTACTTC.

The rearrangement joins TRBV20-1 to TRBJ1-2, with 7 bases that match TRBD1. With 3 bases clipped from V and 0 bases from J, the junction kept 1 base outside the gene matches. The length of the CDR3 is 13 residues. Germline-derived CDR1 and CDR2 are DFQATT and SNEGSKA (reference sequence). This CDR3 is CSASGQANYGYTF. The CDR3, as DNA: TGCAGTGCTAGTGGACAGGCTAACTATGGCTACACCTTC.

J is TRBJ1-2 and V is TRBV29-1; D is perhaps TRBD1 (5 bases). The CDR3 loop spans 15 amino acids. With 6 bases removed from V and 5 bases from J, the gap between germline ends came to 22 bases. CDR1 is SQVTM and CDR2 is ANQGSEA in the germline V gene. The chain's CDR3 is CSVISSGGGKYGYTF. The CDR3 DNA follows: TGCAGCGTAATTTCCTCGGGGGGGGGAAAATATGGCTACACCTTC.

This clone was seen a few times. The J gene is TRBJ1-1, the V gene TRBV29-1; weak D call: TRBD1 (5 bases). Trimming pared 7 bases from V and 6 bases from J, leaving 18 bases between. The CDR3 extends over 13 amino acids. The germline V gene encodes CDR1 SQVTM and CDR2 ANQGSEA. The CDR3 is CSAGGPRHAEAFF. The CDR3 DNA is TGCAGCGCCGGGGGACCCCGCCACGCTGAAGCTTTCTTT. The full variable domain, its missing parts supplied by reference TRBV29-1 and TRBJ1-1, is SAVISQKPSRDICQRGTSLTIQCQVDSQVTMMFWYRQQPGQSLTLIATANQGSEATYESGFVIDKFPISRPNLTFSTLTVSNMSPEDSSIYLCSAGGPRHAEAFFGQGTRLTVV.

In its sample, this clone was seen once. Additional DNA sequences in this sample encode the identical CDR3. The rearrangement joins TRBV6-5 to TRBJ1-2, with 9 bases that match TRBD1. Germline V gene sequence: CDR1 MNHEY, CDR2 SVGAGI. The length of the CDR3 is 12 residues. The V gene end was trimmed by 8 bases and the J gene end by 2 bases; junction bases not matched to a gene: 0. The CDR3 loop reads CASGQGNYGYTF. CDR3 in DNA: TGTGCCAGCGGACAGGGGAACTATGGCTACACCTTC.

The chain joins TRBV28 to TRBJ2-3; possibly TRBD1 for D (5 bases). V lost 6 bases, J lost 5 bases, and 21 bases lay in between. The CDR3 sequence is 16 residues long. From germline, CDR1 is MDHEN and CDR2 SYDVKM. CDR3 amino acids: CASRRLQGKSKDTQYF. Written as DNA, the CDR3 is TGTGCCAGCAGACGACTGCAGGGAAAGTCGAAAGATACGCAGTATTTT.

CDR3 sequence: CASSNGQGAYGYTF. CDR3 DNA sequence: TGTGCCAGCAGCAACGGACAGGGAGCCTATGGCTACACCTTC. This chain joins TRBV6-5 and TRBJ1-2; 8 nucleotides align to TRBD1. Germline CDR1 reads MNHEY; CDR2 reads SVGAGI. V shed 6 bases, J shed 4 bases, and the junction held 7 bases outside the gene matches. The CDR3 consists of 14 residues.

V and J are TRBV5-8 and TRBJ1-5; a weak D match, TRBD1 (5 bases). The V end lost 3 bases, the J end lost 14 bases, and 24 bases lay between the germline ends. This CDR3 is 15 amino acids long. Germline V gene sequence: CDR1 SGHTS, CDR2 YDEGEE. The CDR3 loop is CASSSLARRGLLKHF. CDR3 sequence (DNA): TGTGCCAGCAGCTCTCTGGCCCGCCGGGGGTTGCTCAAGCATTTT.

This rearrangement joins TRBV10-2 to TRBJ2-7, with no clear D. This CDR3 is built from 11 residues. Germline V gene lookup returns CDR1 WSHSY and CDR2 SAAADI. V dropped 7 bases and J dropped 6 bases, with 10 bases sitting between them. For the CDR3, the DNA is TGCGCCAGCATGGGTGGGCGCGAGCAGTACTTC. This encodes CASMGGREQYF.

The table lists this clone with a few counts. The CDR3 here is CASTPSGTVNYGYTF. The CDR3 DNA reads TGTGCCAGTACCCCCTCCGGGACTGTGAACTATGGCTACACCTTC. V is TRBV2 and J is TRBJ1-2; tentatively, D is TRBD1 (5 bases). The germline CDR1 and CDR2 sequences are SNHLY and FYNNEI. The CDR3 sequence is 15 residues long. Trimming shortened V by 9 bases and J by 2 bases, and 19 bases separated the two germline ends.

The chain combines TRBV7-2 with TRBJ2-7; TRBD2 agrees at 10 bases. CDR1 is SGHTA, CDR2 FQGNSA, per germline. Trimming took 2 bases from V and 2 from J; bases not matched to a gene: 3. The CDR3 is 15 residues long. CDR3 bases: TGTGCCAGCAGCTTAAAAGCGGGGGGGCCCTACGAGCAGTACTTC. As protein: CASSLKAGGPYEQYF.

The V gene is TRBV30, the J gene TRBJ1-2; D gene ambiguous. The V and J ends lost 3 bases and 1 base respectively, with 12 bases between them. Looked up from germline, CDR1 is GTSNPN and CDR2 is SVGIG (reference sequence). The CDR3 loop spans 14 amino acids. The CDR3: CAWSKQLFNYGYTF. The CDR3 nucleotides read TGTGCCTGGAGCAAACAGCTTTTTAACTATGGCTACACCTTC.

The chain carries TRBV7-2 and TRBJ2-3; 8 nucleotides line up with TRBD2. V was clipped by 5 bases and J by 3 bases; unmatched bases: 13. Germline V CDR1 and CDR2: SGHTA, FQGNSA. The CDR3 extends over 17 amino acids. CDR3 sequence reads: CASSRSASGLGTDTQYF. The DNA of the CDR3 is TGTGCCAGCAGCCGTTCGGCTAGCGGGCTAGGTACAGATACGCAGTATTTT.

This rearrangement joins TRBV19 to TRBJ1-1, with D perhaps matching TRBD1 (6 bases). Germline lookup yields CDR1 LNHDA and CDR2 SQIVND (reference sequence). Trimming stripped 6 bases from V and 2 bases from J, with 16 bases between. The CDR3 has 15 residues. In DNA form, the CDR3 reads TGTGCCAGTAGCAATCTTCTACAGGGTAACACTGAAGCTTTCTTT. This codes for CASSNLLQGNTEAFF.

The table lists this clone with a few counts. The rearrangement uses TRBV28 and TRBJ2-7; D is ambiguous. The length of the CDR3 is 14 residues. Germline-derived CDR1 and CDR2 are MDHEN and SYDVKM. The V and J ends lost 3 bases and 4 bases respectively, with 13 bases between them. The CDR3 DNA reads as TGTGCCAGCAGTTTTACCACCCCTATGTACGAGCAGTACTTC. Protein product: CASSFTTPMYEQYF. The full variable domain, completed using reference TRBV28 and TRBJ2-7, is DVKVTQSSRYLVKRTGEKVFLECVQDMDHENMFWYRQDPGLGLRLIYFSYDVKMKEKGDIPEGYSVSREKKERFSLILESASTNQTSMYLCASSFTTPMYEQYFGPGTRLTVT.

The V call is TRBV18, the J call TRBJ2-1, with 7 bases identical to TRBD2. Germline assignment: CDR1 KGHSH and CDR2 LQKENI. The CDR3 loop spans 16 amino acids. V dropped 0 bases and J dropped 5; count of bases not matched to a gene: 7. CDR3 region: CASSPPTGGIDNEQFF. The CDR3 nucleotides are TGTGCCAGCTCACCACCGACGGGGGGTATCGACAATGAGCAGTTCTTC.

CDR3 in amino acids: CSAPKGEGHTF. CDR3 nucleotide sequence: TGCAGTGCTCCCAAGGGGGAGGGCCACACCTTC. J is TRBJ1-2 and V is TRBV20-1, with a possible D match to TRBD1 (6 bases). Trimming shortened V by 5 bases and J by 12 bases, and 16 bases separated the two germline ends. CDR1 is DFQATT, CDR2 SNEGSKA, per germline (reference sequence). There are 11 residues in the CDR3.

V usage is TRBV6-5 and J usage is TRBJ1-2; 10 bases are shared with TRBD1. V lost 5 bases and J lost 4; bases outside the gene matches: 7. The CDR3 runs to 15 residues. Per the germline V gene, CDR1 is MNHEY and CDR2 is SVGAGI. CDR3 sequence reads: CASSPRQGAGYGYTF. CDR3 DNA sequence: TGTGCCAGCAGTCCACGACAGGGGGCCGGCTATGGCTACACCTTC.

This clone appeared a single time. The chain combines TRBV29-1 with TRBJ1-3; D may be TRBD1 (6 bases). V dropped 7 bases and J dropped 3 bases, with 13 bases sitting between them. The CDR3 is 13 amino acids. Germline values: CDR1 SQVTM, CDR2 ANQGSEA. In DNA, the CDR3 is TGCAGCGCCAAGACAGGAGGTGGAAACACCATATATTTT. This encodes CSAKTGGGNTIYF.

J is TRBJ1-5 and V is TRBV6-1; 9 bases are shared with TRBD1. This CDR3 contains 18 residues. Losses at the gene ends were 4 bases for V and 0 bases for J; bases not matched to a gene: 10. The V gene's germline CDR1 is MNHNS and CDR2 SASEGT. The CDR3 nucleotides are TGTGCCAGCAGTGGCCGGGACAGGGAACCTTATAGCAATCAGCCCCAGCATTTT. This sequence encodes CASSGRDREPYSNQPQHF.

This clone was observed a handful of times. The gene calls are TRBV7-8 and TRBJ1-5, with TRBD1 matching over 9 bases. The CDR3 is 17 residues long. Losses at the gene ends were 1 base for V and 0 bases for J; bases not matched to a gene: 4. Germline V lookup: CDR1 SGHVS, CDR2 FQNEAQ. CDR3 coding DNA: TGTGCCAGCAGCTTAGGTGGACAGGGGCTTAGCAATCAGCCCCAGCATTTT. It codes for CASSLGGQGLSNQPQHF.

CDR3 residues: CARGQGETEAFF. For the CDR3, the DNA is TGTGCCAGAGGACAGGGGGAGACTGAAGCTTTCTTT. The V gene is TRBV6-4, the J gene TRBJ1-1; 10 nucleotides match TRBD1. J lost 5 bases, V lost 9 bases, and 3 bases had no gene match. CDR1 and CDR2 from the germline V gene are MRHNA and SNTAGT. The CDR3 spans 12 residues.

The V and J genes are TRBV7-3 and TRBJ2-2, with TRBD1 matching over 9 bases. In germline, CDR1 is SGHTA, CDR2 FQGTGA. The CDR3 has 15 amino acids. The ends lost 5 bases at V and 5 bases at J; junction bases unmatched: 6. DNA for the CDR3: TGTGCCAGCAGCGGGCAGGGACAGGGAACCGGGGAGCTGTTTTTT. It is translated as CASSGQGQGTGELFF.